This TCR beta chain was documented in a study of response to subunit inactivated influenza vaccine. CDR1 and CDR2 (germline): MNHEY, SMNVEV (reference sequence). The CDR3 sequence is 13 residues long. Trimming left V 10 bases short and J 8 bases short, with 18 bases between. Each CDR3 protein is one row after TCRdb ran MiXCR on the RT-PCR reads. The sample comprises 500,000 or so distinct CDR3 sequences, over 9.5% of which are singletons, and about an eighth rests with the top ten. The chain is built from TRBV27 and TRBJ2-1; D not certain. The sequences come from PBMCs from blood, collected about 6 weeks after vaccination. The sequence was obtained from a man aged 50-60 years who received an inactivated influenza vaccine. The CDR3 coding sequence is TGTGCCACCCGCCTGTTGCTTGGGGATGAGCAGTTCTTC. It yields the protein CATRLLLGDEQFF.